These T cell receptor beta chains were read from a single sample in a study of shared clonotypes between healthy human individuals. Data came from immunoSEQ multiplex PCR; TCRdb stores just in-frame clones and leaves some out. The sample has about 480,000 clones; 79% are singletons. The sequencing input was PBMCs. Source of these receptors: a woman aged 40-49 years in good health. Some clones in this sample may be carry-over from other donors' samples. The CDR3 runs from the conserved cysteine through the conserved F or W. The D gene is left open where the match is weak. The size of a clone is reported for some rows only, either as once, few or many, or as a class for expanded clones.

v_gene	d_gene	abundance	j_gene	CDR3aa
TRBV6-5	-	-	TRBJ2-5	CASSYSWGGETQYF
TRBV6-4	TRBD2	-	TRBJ2-1	CASSERLAGDNEQFF
TRBV9	-	-	TRBJ1-4	CASSVGRALNEKLFF
TRBV30	-	-	TRBJ1-5	CAWGSVGGNQPQHF
TRBV2	TRBD1	-	TRBJ2-7	CASRSDRGAYEQYF
TRBV6-1	-	-	TRBJ1-5	CASSEGGPSLPQHF
TRBV5-5	TRBD1	-	TRBJ2-3	CASSIPQGIHTDTQYF
TRBV11-2	-	-	TRBJ2-2	CASSYYTGELFF
TRBV2	TRBD1	once	TRBJ1-5	CASSEAGDRDNQPQHF
TRBV19	-	-	TRBJ2-1	CASSIGGPGYYNEQFF
TRBV2	-	-	TRBJ2-5	CASSPQETQYF
TRBV5-4	-	-	TRBJ1-3	CASSPDSLSGNTIYF
TRBV5-1	TRBD2	-	TRBJ2-7	CASSLAGNDYEQYF
TRBV13	TRBD2	-	TRBJ2-7	CASSLRTGSGTPYEQYF
TRBV5-1	-	few	TRBJ2-1	CASRRETYNEQFF
TRBV10-3	-	-	TRBJ1-1	CATSDSYTEAFF
TRBV4-2	TRBD2	few	TRBJ2-3	CASSQMAGTSGNTQYF
TRBV13	-	few	TRBJ2-7	CASSLFGGPSYEQYF
TRBV15	-	-	TRBJ2-1	CATSSYNEQFF
TRBV27	-	-	TRBJ2-2	CASSLYSLDTGELFF
TRBV7-2	-	-	TRBJ2-5	CASSLVRGGQETQYF
TRBV11-2	-	-	TRBJ2-7	CASSLVSYEQYF
TRBV30	-	once	TRBJ1-3	CAWSVFGAIQPFSSGNTIYF
TRBV30	-	once	TRBJ1-5	CAWSETNEDQPQHF
TRBV29-1	TRBD2	few	TRBJ2-7	CSVVLSGEGGVEQYF
TRBV27	-	-	TRBJ1-5	CASSLSGASNQPQHF
TRBV19	TRBD1	-	TRBJ1-5	CASSIQGAGQPQHF
TRBV18	TRBD1	-	TRBJ1-2	CASSPDRETGYTF
TRBV7-2	-	-	TRBJ2-1	CASSLGGTPNYEQFF
TRBV29-1	-	-	TRBJ1-5	CSVGNGPNQPQHF
TRBV5-4	-	-	TRBJ1-2	CASSLAPRGAKGYTF
TRBV19	-	few	TRBJ1-2	CASSIVHRNYGYTF
TRBV7-8	TRBD2	-	TRBJ2-6	CASSSSGRRSGANVLTF
TRBV27	TRBD2	-	TRBJ2-7	CASSNPGLAGGPRPEQYF
TRBV11-2	TRBD2	-	TRBJ2-2	CASSLTLAGDFGELFF
TRBV30	-	few	TRBJ1-1	CAWSVGGYTEAFF
TRBV19	TRBD1	-	TRBJ1-2	CASSAETGTAGYTF
TRBV30	-	-	TRBJ2-7	CAWTHSSYEQYF
TRBV28	-	many	TRBJ1-5	CASVVDNQPQHF
TRBV27	TRBD1	-	TRBJ2-7	CASSFSGTGPYEQYF
TRBV19	-	-	TRBJ1-2	CASSAGPYGYTF
TRBV6-4	TRBD2	-	TRBJ2-1	CASSDGGLAGGNEQFF
TRBV6-6	TRBD1	once	TRBJ2-7	CASSYYRGPYEQYF
TRBV28	-	-	TRBJ2-7	CATSTGGGYEQYF
TRBV15	-	-	TRBJ1-2	CATSREFGTVYGYTF
TRBV6-5	TRBD2	-	TRBJ2-7	CASSRLTSGTYEQYF
TRBV10-1	-	few	TRBJ2-1	CASSESRAGFGNEQFF
TRBV7-2	TRBD2	-	TRBJ2-1	CASSVTSAGSGEQFF